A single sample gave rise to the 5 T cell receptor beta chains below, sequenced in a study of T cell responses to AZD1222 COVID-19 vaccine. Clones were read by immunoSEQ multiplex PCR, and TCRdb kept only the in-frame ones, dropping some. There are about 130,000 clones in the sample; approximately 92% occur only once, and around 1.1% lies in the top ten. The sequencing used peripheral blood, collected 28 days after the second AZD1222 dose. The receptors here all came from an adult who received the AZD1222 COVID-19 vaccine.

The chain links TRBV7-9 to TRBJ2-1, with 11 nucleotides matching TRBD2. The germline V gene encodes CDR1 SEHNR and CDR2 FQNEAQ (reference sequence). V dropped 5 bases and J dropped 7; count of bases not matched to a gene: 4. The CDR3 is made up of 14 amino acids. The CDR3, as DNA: TGTGCCAGCAGCGTTCTAGCGGGAGGTAATGAGCAGTTCTTC. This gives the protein CASSVLAGGNEQFF.

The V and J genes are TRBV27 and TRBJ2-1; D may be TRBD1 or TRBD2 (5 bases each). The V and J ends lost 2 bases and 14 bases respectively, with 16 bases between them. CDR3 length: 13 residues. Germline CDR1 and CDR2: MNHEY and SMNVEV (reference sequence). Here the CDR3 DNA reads TGTGCCAGCAGTTTAGGTCAGGGAGCGCGAAAGTTCTTC. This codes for CASSLGQGARKFF.

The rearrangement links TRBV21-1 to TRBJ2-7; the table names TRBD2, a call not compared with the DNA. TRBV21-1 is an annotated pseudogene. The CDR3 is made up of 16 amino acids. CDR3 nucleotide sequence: TGTGCCAACAGGGGCGCCGAGGGAGGGACTGATTACGAGCAGTACTTC. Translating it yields CANRGAEGGTDYEQYF.

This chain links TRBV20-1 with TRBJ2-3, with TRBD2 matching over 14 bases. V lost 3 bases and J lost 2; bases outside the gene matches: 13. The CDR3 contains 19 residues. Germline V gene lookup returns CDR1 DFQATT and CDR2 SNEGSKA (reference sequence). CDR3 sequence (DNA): TGCAGTGCTAGTCCGGGACTAGCGGGAGACCCGCAGCTCACAGATACGCAGTATTTT. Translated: CSASPGLAGDPQLTDTQYF.

CDR3 nucleotide sequence: TGCGCCAGCAGCCAAGAGGACAGGGGGCCCTGGGAGCAGTACTTC. Translated: CASSQEDRGPWEQYF. The rearrangement joins TRBV4-3 to TRBJ2-7; 11 bases map to TRBD1. The CDR3 sequence is 15 residues long. Germline V gene data show CDR1 as LGHNA and CDR2 as YSLEER. V shed 0 bases and J 7 bases; nucleotides not matched to a gene: 5.